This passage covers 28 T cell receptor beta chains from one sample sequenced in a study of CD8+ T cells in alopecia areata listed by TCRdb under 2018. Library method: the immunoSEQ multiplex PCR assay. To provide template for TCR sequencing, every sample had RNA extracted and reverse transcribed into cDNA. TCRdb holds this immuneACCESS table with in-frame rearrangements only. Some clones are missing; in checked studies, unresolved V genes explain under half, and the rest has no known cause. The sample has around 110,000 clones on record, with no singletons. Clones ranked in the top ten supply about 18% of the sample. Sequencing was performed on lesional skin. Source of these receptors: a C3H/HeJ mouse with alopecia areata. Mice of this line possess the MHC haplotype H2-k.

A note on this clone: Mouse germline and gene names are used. The CDR3 DNA, read in part, is TGTGCTAGGGACAGGGACTCC. It translates to CARDRDS. The entire CDR3 reads CARDRDSDYTF. The chain has TRBV17 and TRBJ1-2; 8 positions match TRBD1. The read falls 4 residues short of the CDR3 end, and the missing part is taken from the germline J gene. Germline V gene lookup returns CDR1 MNHDT and CDR2 YYDKIL. The CDR3 contains 11 residues. V shed 9 bases, J shed 3 bases, and the junction held 0 bases outside the gene matches.

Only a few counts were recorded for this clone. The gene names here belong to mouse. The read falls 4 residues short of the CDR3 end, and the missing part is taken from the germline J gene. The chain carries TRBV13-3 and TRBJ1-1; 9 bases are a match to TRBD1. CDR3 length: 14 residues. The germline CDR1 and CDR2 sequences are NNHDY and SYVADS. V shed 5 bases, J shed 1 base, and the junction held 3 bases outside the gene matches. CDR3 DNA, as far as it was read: TGTGCCAGCAGCACAGGGGGCCTAAACACA. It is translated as CASSTGGLNT. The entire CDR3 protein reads CASSTGGLNTEVFF.

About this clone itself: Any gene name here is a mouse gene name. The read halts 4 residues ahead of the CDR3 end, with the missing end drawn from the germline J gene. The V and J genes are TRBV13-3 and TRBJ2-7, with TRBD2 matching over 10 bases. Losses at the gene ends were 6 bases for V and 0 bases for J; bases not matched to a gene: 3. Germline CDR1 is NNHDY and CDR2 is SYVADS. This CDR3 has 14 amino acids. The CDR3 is CASTGTGASYEQYF. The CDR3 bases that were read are TGTGCCAGCACGGGGACTGGGGCCTCCTAT.

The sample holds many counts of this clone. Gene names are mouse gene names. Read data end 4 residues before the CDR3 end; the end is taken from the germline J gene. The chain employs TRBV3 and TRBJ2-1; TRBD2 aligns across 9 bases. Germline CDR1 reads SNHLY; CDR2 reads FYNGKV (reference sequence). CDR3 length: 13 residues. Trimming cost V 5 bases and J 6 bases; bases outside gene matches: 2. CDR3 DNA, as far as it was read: TGTGCCAGCAGCCGGGACTGGGCTGCT. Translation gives CASSRDWAA. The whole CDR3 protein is CASSRDWAAEQFF.

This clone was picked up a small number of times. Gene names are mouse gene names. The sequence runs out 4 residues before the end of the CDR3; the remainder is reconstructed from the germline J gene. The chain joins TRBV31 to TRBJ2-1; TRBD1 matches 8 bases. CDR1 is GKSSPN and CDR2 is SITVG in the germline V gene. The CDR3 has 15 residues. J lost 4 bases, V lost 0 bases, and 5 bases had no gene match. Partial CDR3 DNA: TGTGCCTGGAGTCTAGTGGACAGGGTGTATGCT. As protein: CAWSLVDRVYA. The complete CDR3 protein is CAWSLVDRVYAEQFF.

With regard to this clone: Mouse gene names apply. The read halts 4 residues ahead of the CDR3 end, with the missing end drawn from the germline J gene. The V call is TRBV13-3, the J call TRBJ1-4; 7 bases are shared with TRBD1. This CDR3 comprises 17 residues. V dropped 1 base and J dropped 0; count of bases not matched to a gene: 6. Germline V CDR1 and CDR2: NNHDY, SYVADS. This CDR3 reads CASSDQGGALSNERLFF. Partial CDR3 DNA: TGTGCCAGCAGTGATCAGGGGGGGGCCCTTTCCAACGAA.

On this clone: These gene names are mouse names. The sequenced CDR3 bases are TGTGCCAGCTCTCTGACTGGGGTTAACTATGCT. Protein product: CASSLTGVNYA. The whole CDR3 reads CASSLTGVNYAEQFF. The rearrangement uses TRBV12-2 and TRBJ2-1, with 8 bases matching TRBD2. The CDR3 end is not reached by the read, which stops 4 residues before it; the germline J gene fills it in. The CDR3 has 15 residues. With 1 base clipped from V and 0 bases from J, the junction kept 1 base outside the gene matches. From germline, CDR1 is SGHLS and CDR2 HYDKME. Drawing the rest from reference TRBV12-2 and TRBJ2-1, the complete variable domain is NSGVVQSPRYIIKGKGERSILKCIPISGHLSVAWYQQTQGQELKFFIQHYDKMERDKGNLPSRFSVQQFDDYHSEMNMSALELEDSAVYFCASSLTGVNYAEQFFGPGTRLTVL.

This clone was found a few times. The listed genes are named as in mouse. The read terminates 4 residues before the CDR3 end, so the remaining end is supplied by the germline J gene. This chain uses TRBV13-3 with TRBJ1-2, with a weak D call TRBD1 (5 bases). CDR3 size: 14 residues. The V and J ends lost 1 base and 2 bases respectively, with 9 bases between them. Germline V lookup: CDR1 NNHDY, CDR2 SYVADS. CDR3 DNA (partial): TGTGCCAGCAGTGATTTGGCAGGGAACTCC. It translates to CASSDLAGNS. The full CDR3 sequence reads CASSDLAGNSDYTF.

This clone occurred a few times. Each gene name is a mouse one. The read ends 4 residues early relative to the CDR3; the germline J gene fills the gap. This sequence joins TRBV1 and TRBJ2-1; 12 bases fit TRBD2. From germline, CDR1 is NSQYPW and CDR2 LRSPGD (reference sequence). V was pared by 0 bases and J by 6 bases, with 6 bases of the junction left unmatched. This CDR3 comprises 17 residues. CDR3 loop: CTCSADDWGGARAEQFF. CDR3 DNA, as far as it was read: TGCACCTGCAGTGCAGATGACTGGGGGGGCGCGCGTGCT.

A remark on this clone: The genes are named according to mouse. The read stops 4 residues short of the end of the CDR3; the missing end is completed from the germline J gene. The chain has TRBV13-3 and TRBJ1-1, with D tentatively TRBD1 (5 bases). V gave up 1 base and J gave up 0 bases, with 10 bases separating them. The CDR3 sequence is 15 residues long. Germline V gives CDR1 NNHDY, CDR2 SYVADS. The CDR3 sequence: CASSDPQGANTEVFF. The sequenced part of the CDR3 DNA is TGTGCCAGCAGTGATCCGCAGGGAGCAAACACA.

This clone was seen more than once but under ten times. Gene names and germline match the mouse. CDR3 sequence: CASSDWDSAKNTLYF. The part of the CDR3 DNA that was read is TGTGCCAGCAGTGATTGGGACTCGGCGAAAAAC. V and J are TRBV13-3 and TRBJ2-4; maybe TRBD2 (6 bases). Read sequence stops 4 residues before the CDR3 end, and the germline J gene provides the missing end. Germline V CDR1 and CDR2: NNHDY, SYVADS. CDR3 length: 15 residues. Variable domain in full (rest from reference TRBV13-3 and TRBJ2-4): EAAVTQSPRSKVAVTGGKVTLSCHQTNNHDYMYWYRQDTGHGLRLIHYSYVADSTEKGDIPDGYKASRPSQENFSLILELASLSQTAVYFCASSDWDSAKNTLYFGAGTRLSVL.

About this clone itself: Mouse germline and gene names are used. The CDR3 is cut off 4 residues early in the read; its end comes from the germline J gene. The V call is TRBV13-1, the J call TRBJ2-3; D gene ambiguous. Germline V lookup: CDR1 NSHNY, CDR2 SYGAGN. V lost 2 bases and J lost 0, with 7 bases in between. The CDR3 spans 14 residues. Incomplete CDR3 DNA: TGTGCCAGCAGTGAAGCTGCTAGTGCAGAA. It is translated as CASSEAASAE. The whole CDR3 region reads CASSEAASAETLYF.

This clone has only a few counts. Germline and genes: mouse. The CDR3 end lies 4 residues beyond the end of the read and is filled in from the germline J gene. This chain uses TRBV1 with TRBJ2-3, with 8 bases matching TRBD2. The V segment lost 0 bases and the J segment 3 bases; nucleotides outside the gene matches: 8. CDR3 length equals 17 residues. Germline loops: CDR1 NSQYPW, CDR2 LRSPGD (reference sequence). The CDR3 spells CTCSADPGGLRAETLYF. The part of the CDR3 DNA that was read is TGCACCTGCAGTGCAGATCCTGGGGGGCTGAGGGCAGAA.

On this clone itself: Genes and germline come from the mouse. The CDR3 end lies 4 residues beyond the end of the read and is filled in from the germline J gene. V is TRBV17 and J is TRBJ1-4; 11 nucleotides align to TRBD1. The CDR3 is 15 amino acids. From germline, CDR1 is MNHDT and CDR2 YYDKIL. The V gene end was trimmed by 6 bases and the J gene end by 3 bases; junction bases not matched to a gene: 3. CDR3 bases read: TGTGCTAGCAGCGGGACAGGGGGAGCCAACGAA. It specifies CASSGTGGANE. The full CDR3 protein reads CASSGTGGANERLFF. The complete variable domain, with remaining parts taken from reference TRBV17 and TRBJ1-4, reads DTTVKQNPRYKLARVGKPVNLICSQTMNHDTMYWYQKKPNQAPKLLLFYYDKILNREADTFEKFQSSRPNNSFCSLYIGSAGLEYSAMYLCASSGTGGANERLFFGHGTKLSVL.

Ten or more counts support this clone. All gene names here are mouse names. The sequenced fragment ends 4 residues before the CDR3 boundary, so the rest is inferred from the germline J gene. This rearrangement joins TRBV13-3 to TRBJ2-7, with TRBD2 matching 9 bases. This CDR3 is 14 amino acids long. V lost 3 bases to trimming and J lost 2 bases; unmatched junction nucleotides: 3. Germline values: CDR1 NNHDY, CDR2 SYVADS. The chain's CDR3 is CASSVGLGTYEQYF. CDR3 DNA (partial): TGTGCCAGCAGTGTGGGACTGGGAACCTAT.

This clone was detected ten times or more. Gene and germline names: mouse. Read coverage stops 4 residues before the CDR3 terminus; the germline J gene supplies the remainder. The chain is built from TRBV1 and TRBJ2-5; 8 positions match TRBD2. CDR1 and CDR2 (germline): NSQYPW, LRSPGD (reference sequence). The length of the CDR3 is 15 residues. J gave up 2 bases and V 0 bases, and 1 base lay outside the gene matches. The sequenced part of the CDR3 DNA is TGCACCTGCAGTGCAGAAACTGGGGGCCAAGAC. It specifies CTCSAETGGQD. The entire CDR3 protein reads CTCSAETGGQDTQYF.

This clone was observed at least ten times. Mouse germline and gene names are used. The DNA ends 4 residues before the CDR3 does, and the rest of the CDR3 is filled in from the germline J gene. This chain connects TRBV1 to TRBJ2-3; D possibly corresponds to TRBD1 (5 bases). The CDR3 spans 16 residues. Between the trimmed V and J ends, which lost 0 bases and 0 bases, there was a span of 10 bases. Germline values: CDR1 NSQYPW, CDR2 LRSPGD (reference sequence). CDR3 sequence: CTCSADMQGSAETLYF. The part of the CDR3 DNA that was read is TGCACCTGCAGTGCAGACATGCAGGGTAGTGCAGAA.

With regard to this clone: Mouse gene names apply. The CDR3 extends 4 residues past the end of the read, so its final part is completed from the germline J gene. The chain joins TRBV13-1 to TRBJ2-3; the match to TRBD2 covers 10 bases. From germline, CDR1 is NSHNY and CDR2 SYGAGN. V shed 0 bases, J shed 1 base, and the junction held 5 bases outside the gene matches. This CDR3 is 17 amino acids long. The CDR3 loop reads CASSDVWGGVGAETLYF. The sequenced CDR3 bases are TGTGCCAGCAGTGATGTCTGGGGGGGCGTGGGTGCAGAA.

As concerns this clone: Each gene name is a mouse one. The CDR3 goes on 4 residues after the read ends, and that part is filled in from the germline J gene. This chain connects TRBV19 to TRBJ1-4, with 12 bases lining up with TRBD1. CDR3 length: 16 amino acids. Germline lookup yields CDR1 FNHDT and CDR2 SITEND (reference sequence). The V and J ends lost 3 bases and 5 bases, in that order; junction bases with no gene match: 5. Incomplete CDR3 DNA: TGTGCCAGCAGTACCGGGACAGGGGGCCTAAACGAA. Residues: CASSTGTGGLNE. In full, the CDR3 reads CASSTGTGGLNERLFF. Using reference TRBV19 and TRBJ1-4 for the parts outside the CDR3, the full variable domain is GGIITQTPKFLIGQEGQKLTLKCQQNFNHDTMYWYRQDSGKGLRLIYYSITENDLQKGDLSEGYDASREKKSSFSLTVTSAQKNEMAVFLCASSTGTGGLNERLFFGHGTKLSVL.

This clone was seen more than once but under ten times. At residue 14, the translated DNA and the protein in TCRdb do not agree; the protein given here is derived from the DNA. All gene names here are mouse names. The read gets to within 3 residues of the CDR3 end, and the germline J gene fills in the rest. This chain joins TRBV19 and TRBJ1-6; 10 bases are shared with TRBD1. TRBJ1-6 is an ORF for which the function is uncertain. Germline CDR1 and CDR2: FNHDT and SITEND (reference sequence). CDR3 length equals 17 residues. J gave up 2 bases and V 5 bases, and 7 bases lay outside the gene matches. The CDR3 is CASSKPGQGPYNSPLYF. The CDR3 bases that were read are TGTGCCAGCAGCAAACCGGGACAGGGGCCCTATAATTCGCCC.

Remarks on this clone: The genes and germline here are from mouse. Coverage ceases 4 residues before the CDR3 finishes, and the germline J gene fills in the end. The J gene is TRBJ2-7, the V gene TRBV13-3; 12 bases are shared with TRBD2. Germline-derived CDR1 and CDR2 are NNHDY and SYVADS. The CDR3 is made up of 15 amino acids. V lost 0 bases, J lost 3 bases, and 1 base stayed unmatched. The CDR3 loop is CASSDGTGGVYEQYF. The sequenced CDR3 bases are TGTGCCAGCAGTGATGGGACTGGGGGGGTCTAT.

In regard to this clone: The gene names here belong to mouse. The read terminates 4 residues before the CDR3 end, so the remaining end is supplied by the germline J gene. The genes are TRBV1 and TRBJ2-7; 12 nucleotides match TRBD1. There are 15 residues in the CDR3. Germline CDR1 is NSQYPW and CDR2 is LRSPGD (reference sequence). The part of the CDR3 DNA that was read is TGCACCTGCAGTGCAGGAAGGGACAGGGGGCAT. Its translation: CTCSAGRDRGH. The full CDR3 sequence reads CTCSAGRDRGHEQYF.

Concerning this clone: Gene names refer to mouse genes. CDR3 DNA, as far as it was read: TGTGCCAGCAGTGATCTGAGGGGGAGGTCTCAAAAC. Amino acid sequence: CASSDLRGRSQN. The whole CDR3 protein is CASSDLRGRSQNTLYF. The J gene is TRBJ2-4, the V gene TRBV13-3, with D possibly being TRBD1 (6 bases). The read gets to within 4 residues of the CDR3 end, and the germline J gene fills in the rest. The germline V gene encodes CDR1 NNHDY and CDR2 SYVADS. There are 16 residues in the CDR3. The ends were cut back, 1 base at V and 2 bases at J, with 14 bases in the middle.

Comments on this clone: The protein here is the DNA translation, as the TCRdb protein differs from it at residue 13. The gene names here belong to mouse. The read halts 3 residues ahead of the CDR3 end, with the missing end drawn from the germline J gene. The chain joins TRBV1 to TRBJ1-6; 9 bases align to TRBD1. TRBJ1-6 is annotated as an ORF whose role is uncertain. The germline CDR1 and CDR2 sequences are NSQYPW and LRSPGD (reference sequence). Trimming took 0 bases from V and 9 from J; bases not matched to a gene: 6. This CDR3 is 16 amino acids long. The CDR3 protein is CTCSADGTGSGSPLYF. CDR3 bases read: TGCACCTGCAGTGCAGATGGGACAGGGAGTGGTTCGCCC.

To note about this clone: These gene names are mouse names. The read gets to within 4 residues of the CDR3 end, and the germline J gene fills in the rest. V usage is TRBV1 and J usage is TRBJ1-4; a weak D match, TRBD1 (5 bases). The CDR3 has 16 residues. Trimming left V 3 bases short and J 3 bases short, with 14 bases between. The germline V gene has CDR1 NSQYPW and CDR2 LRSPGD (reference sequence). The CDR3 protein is CTCSAVRREPNERLFF. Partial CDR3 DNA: TGCACCTGCAGTGCCGTCCGCAGGGAGCCCAACGAA.

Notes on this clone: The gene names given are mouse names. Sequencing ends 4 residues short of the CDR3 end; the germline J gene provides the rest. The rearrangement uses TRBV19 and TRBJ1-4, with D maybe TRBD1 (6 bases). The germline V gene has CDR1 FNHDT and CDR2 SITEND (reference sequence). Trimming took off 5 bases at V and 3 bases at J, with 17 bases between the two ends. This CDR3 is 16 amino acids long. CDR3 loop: CASSSTAKGANERLFF. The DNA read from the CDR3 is TGTGCCAGCAGCTCGACGGCCAAGGGGGCCAACGAA.

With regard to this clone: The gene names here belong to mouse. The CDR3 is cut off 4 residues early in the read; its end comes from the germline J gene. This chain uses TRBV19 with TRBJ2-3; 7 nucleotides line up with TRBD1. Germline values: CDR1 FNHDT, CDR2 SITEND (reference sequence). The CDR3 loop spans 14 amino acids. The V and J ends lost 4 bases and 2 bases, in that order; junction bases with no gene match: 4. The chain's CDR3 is CASSAGQNAETLYF. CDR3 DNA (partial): TGTGCCAGCAGTGCGGGACAGAATGCAGAA.

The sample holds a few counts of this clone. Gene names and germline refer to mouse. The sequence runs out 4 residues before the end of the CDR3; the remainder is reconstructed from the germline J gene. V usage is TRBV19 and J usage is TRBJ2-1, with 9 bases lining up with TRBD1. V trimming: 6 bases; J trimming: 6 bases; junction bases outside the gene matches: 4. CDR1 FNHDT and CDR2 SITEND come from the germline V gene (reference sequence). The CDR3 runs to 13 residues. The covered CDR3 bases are TGTGCCAGCACCGGGGACAGGGTTGCT. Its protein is CASTGDRVA. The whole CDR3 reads CASTGDRVAEQFF. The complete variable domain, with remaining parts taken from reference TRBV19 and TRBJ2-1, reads GGIITQTPKFLIGQEGQKLTLKCQQNFNHDTMYWYRQDSGKGLRLIYYSITENDLQKGDLSEGYDASREKKSSFSLTVTSAQKNEMAVFLCASTGDRVAEQFFGPGTRLTVL.